This entry lists 13 T cell receptor beta chains sequenced from one sample in a study of patients with pleural tuberculosis. Each CDR3 protein is one row after TCRdb ran MiXCR on the reads. Among around 50,000 distinct CDR3 sequences listed, about 7.3% were seen once. Receptors originate from a human donor with pleural tuberculosis.

This clonotype showed up just a few times. A read error may explain this, as a much larger clone is one base away. J is TRBJ2-3 and V is TRBV29-1; 7 nucleotides agree with TRBD2. J gave up 2 bases and V 4 bases, and 9 bases lay outside the gene matches. The germline V gene encodes CDR1 SQVTM and CDR2 ANQGSEA. CDR3 length: 15 residues. The CDR3 bases are TGCAGCGTTGTAGTTGGCGGGAGCCCCACAGATACGCAGTATTTT. Its translation is CSVVVGGSPTDTQYF.

Concerning this clonotype itself: This sequence may be a read error, since a much larger clone differs from it by one base. The chain carries TRBV11-2 and TRBJ2-7; 11 bases agree with TRBD1. The CDR3 has 13 amino acids. From germline, CDR1 is SGHAT and CDR2 FQNNGV. CDR3 protein: CASSLGQGVEQCV. The CDR3, as DNA: TGTGCCAGCAGCTTGGGACAGGGGGTCGAGCAGTGCGTC.

In this sample, this clonotype turned up many times. The rearrangement links TRBV20-1 to TRBJ2-7, with D perhaps being TRBD1 or TRBD2 (5 bases each). CDR1 is DFQATT and CDR2 is SNEGSKA in the germline V gene (reference sequence). This CDR3 comprises 14 residues. With 6 bases removed from V and 7 bases from J, the gap between germline ends came to 22 bases. The CDR3 DNA reads TGCAGTGCCGCGACCCCAACCGGGACCCTGGAGCAGTACTTC. As protein: CSAATPTGTLEQYF.

There are many counts of this clonotype. V and J are TRBV12-3 or TRBV12-4 and TRBJ2-5; D not resolved. V lost 3 bases, J lost 5 bases, and 16 bases lay in between. This CDR3 is 15 amino acids long. CDR3 loop: CASSLMSSRTETQYF. The CDR3 bases are TGTGCCAGCAGTTTGATGTCTTCGAGGACGGAGACCCAGTACTTC.

This clonotype was seen at least ten times. V usage is TRBV3-1 and J usage is TRBJ2-3; no firm D call. CDR3 length: 12 residues. Per germline, CDR1 LGHDT and CDR2 YNNKEL (reference sequence). Trimming removed 0 bases at V and 6 bases at J, with 4 bases between. The CDR3 sequence is CASSQDSDTQYF. As DNA, the CDR3 is TGTGCCAGCAGCCAAGATTCGGATACGCAGTATTTT.

This sequence joins TRBV12-3 or TRBV12-4 and TRBJ2-7; D not resolved. Trimming took 5 bases from V and 7 from J, leaving 15 bases between them. CDR3 length: 13 amino acids. The CDR3 DNA reads as TGTGCCAGCAGTGAGGATATAGTTCGAGAGCAGTACGTC. Protein: CASSEDIVREQYV.

This clonotype showed up many times. The chain couples TRBV27 to TRBJ2-7; 11 bases are shared with TRBD2. Germline V CDR1 and CDR2: MNHEY, SMNVEV (reference sequence). The CDR3 runs 13 residues. Germline trimming cut 10 bases from V and 2 bases from J; bases unmatched to any gene: 4. The CDR3 is CATRLAGPYEQYV. CDR3 sequence (DNA): TGTGCCACCCGACTAGCGGGACCCTACGAGCAGTACGTC.

Notes on this clonotype: This may stem from a read error, because a much larger clone lies one nucleotide away. The rearrangement uses TRBV28 and TRBJ2-7, with TRBD1 matching 8 bases. The CDR3 extends over 15 amino acids. The junction had 10 bases not matched to a gene; V was cut back by 7 bases and J by 2 bases. CDR1 MDHEN and CDR2 SYDVKM come from the germline V gene. CDR3 sequence reads: CASNPGQGTPYEQYF. CDR3 sequence (DNA): TGTGCCAGCAATCCCGGACAGGGAACCCCCTACGAGCAGTACTTC.

This clonotype has ten or more counts. The gene calls are TRBV12-3 or TRBV12-4 and TRBJ2-1; D remains ambiguous. Trimming left V 6 bases short and J 8 bases short, with 11 bases between. This CDR3 contains 12 residues. The CDR3: CASSPGSDEQFF. As DNA, the CDR3 is TGTGCCAGCAGCCCTGGCAGCGATGAGCAGTTCTTC.

This clonotype was detected many times. The gene calls are TRBV15 and TRBJ1-2; TRBD1 matches 7 bases. CDR1 is LNHNV and CDR2 is YYDKDF in the germline V gene (reference sequence). The ends lost 0 bases at V and 2 bases at J; junction bases unmatched: 9. The CDR3 is 17 residues long. The CDR3 coding sequence is TGTGCCACCAGCAGAGATCCTCCGGGACAGAGAAACTATGGCTACACCTTC. This gives the protein CATSRDPPGQRNYGYTF.

CDR3 loop: CAISEYGVRETQYF. The CDR3 DNA sequence: TGTGCCATCAGTGAGTACGGGGTCCGGGAGACCCAGTACTTC. V and J are TRBV10-3 and TRBJ2-5; D possibly corresponds to TRBD2 (5 bases). Germline V gene lookup returns CDR1 ENHRY and CDR2 SYGVKD. The CDR3 covers 14 residues. V was trimmed by 1 base and J by 5 bases, leaving 11 bases between them.

This clonotype has at least ten counts. The V and J genes are TRBV27 and TRBJ1-1; D gene uncertain. V was clipped by 0 bases and J by 4 bases, with 9 bases between them. The germline V gene has CDR1 MNHEY and CDR2 SMNVEV (reference sequence). The CDR3 is 14 amino acids. CDR3 in DNA: TGTGCCAGCAGTTTATCTGAGGATGGCACTGAAGCTTTCTTT. Protein: CASSLSEDGTEAFF.

This clonotype has ten or more counts. The chain uses TRBV2 and TRBJ1-4, with 9 bases matching TRBD1. V dropped 6 bases and J dropped 5; count of bases not matched to a gene: 4. Germline assignment: CDR1 SNHLY and CDR2 FYNNEI. The CDR3 has 14 amino acids. CDR3: CASRPGTGNEKLFF. The CDR3 DNA reads TGTGCCAGCAGGCCCGGGACAGGGAATGAAAAACTGTTTTTT.